These T cell receptor beta chains were read from a single sample in a study of CD8+ T cells in alopecia areata. The data were produced by immunoSEQ multiplex PCR, yet TCRdb's version contains in-frame clones alone and is incomplete. The sample lists 130,000 to 150,000 clones; around 62% were seen once. Sequenced: CD8+ T cells sorted from blood. The source of these receptors is a human donor in good health. Each CDR3 is given with its conserved first and last residue. Each record gives: J gene, V gene, D gene, clone size, CDR3 DNA, CDR3 protein. A D gene is named only where the DNA matches it firmly. A clone size is listed for some rows: how often the clone was seen (once, few, many), or a class if it is expanded.

J: TRBJ2-7
V: TRBV5-6
D: -
size: -
DNA: TGTGCCAGCAAGGAAGAGGGGTTATACGAGCAGTACTTC
CDR3: CASKEEGLYEQYF

J: TRBJ2-7
V: TRBV19
D: TRBD1
size: -
DNA: TGTGCCAGCAAGAGACAGGGGCCCGACTACGAGCAGTACTTC
CDR3: CASKRQGPDYEQYF

J: TRBJ2-2
V: TRBV2
D: -
size: -
DNA: TGTGCCAGCAGTCCGGGGCCCGCCGGGGAGCTGTTTTTT
CDR3: CASSPGPAGELFF

J: TRBJ2-1
V: TRBV14
D: -
size: few
DNA: TGTGCCAGCAGCCAAGACGAAATGCCCGACAATGAGCAGTTCTTC
CDR3: CASSQDEMPDNEQFF

J: TRBJ1-1
V: TRBV7-9
D: TRBD1
size: -
DNA: TGTGCCAGCAGCTCCCGGGACAGACGCACTGAAGCTTTCTTT
CDR3: CASSSRDRRTEAFF

J: TRBJ1-1
V: TRBV29-1
D: -
size: -
DNA: TGCAGCGTTGTTGGTCCGGGAAACACTGAAGCTTTCTTT
CDR3: CSVVGPGNTEAFF

J: TRBJ1-5
V: TRBV5-4
D: -
size: -
DNA: TGTGCCAGCAGCTGTCAGAGGCCCCAGCATTTT
CDR3: CASSCQRPQHF

J: TRBJ2-1
V: TRBV30
D: -
size: -
DNA: TGTGCCTGGAGTAAATCGGAGTTCTCCTACAATGAGCAGTTCTTC
CDR3: CAWSKSEFSYNEQFF

J: TRBJ2-2
V: TRBV9
D: -
size: many
DNA: TGTGCCAGCAGCGTAGCAGGAGGGGGATACACCGGGGAGCTGTTTTTT
CDR3: CASSVAGGGYTGELFF

J: TRBJ2-3
V: TRBV30
D: -
size: -
DNA: TGTGCCTGGATTAGTGAGGGCACAGATACGCAGTATTTT
CDR3: CAWISEGTDTQYF

J: TRBJ2-5
V: TRBV6-1
D: -
size: -
DNA: TGTGCCAGCAGTGAAGGGAGCCAAGAGACCCAGTACTTC
CDR3: CASSEGSQETQYF

J: TRBJ2-7
V: TRBV7-9
D: -
size: -
DNA: TGTGCCAGCAGCTTAGATTCAGGGGCCGGGATATACGAGCAGTACTTC
CDR3: CASSLDSGAGIYEQYF

J: TRBJ2-4
V: TRBV30
D: TRBD2
size: -
DNA: TGTGCCTGGAGTTCGGAACCGGGACTAGCGACGAACATTCAGTACTTC
CDR3: CAWSSEPGLATNIQYF

J: TRBJ1-5
V: TRBV15
D: -
size: -
DNA: TGTGCCACCAGCGGTACAGGTTTCAATCAGCCCCAGCATTTT
CDR3: CATSGTGFNQPQHF

J: TRBJ2-7
V: TRBV23-1
D: TRBD1
size: -
DNA: TGCGCCAGCAGTCAAGCAGGGGGCTCCTACGAGCAGTACTTC
CDR3: CASSQAGGSYEQYF

J: TRBJ2-5
V: TRBV23-1
D: TRBD2
size: once
DNA: TGCGCCAGCAGTCAATCGGGTCGGCTAGCGGAAGAGACCCAGTACTTC
CDR3: CASSQSGRLAEETQYF

J: TRBJ2-1
V: TRBV6-5
D: -
size: -
DNA: TGTGCCAGCAGTTACACGCGCACGAATGAGCAGTTCTTC
CDR3: CASSYTRTNEQFF

J: TRBJ1-1
V: TRBV7-9
D: -
size: -
DNA: TGTGCCAGCAGCTCCGACACGGATGCTTTCTTT
CDR3: CASSSDTDAFF

J: TRBJ1-1
V: TRBV9
D: -
size: -
DNA: TGTGCCAGCAGCGCGAAACAGGGAAACACTGAAGCTTTCTTT
CDR3: CASSAKQGNTEAFF

J: TRBJ2-7
V: TRBV29-1
D: TRBD1
size: -
DNA: TGCAGCGTTGAACAGGGGGTGTACGAGCAGTACTTC
CDR3: CSVEQGVYEQYF

J: TRBJ2-5
V: TRBV29-1
D: -
size: -
DNA: TGCAGCGTTGACCTCCGGGGGGAGACCCAGTACTTC
CDR3: CSVDLRGETQYF

J: TRBJ1-2
V: TRBV6-1
D: -
size: -
DNA: TGTGCCAGCAGTGAAGCGGAGGCTAGCTATGGCTACACCTTC
CDR3: CASSEAEASYGYTF

J: TRBJ1-5
V: TRBV29-1
D: TRBD1
size: few
DNA: TGCAGCGTGGAGACCGGGACAGCAGGACAGCCCCAGCATTTT
CDR3: CSVETGTAGQPQHF

J: TRBJ2-7
V: TRBV7-6
D: -
size: few
DNA: TGTGCCAGCAGCTTACGTGCAGGCCTAACCTACGAGCAGTACTTC
CDR3: CASSLRAGLTYEQYF

J: TRBJ2-5
V: TRBV5-1
D: TRBD1
size: -
DNA: TGCGCCAGCAGCGGAGAACAGGGGCGAGAGACCCAGTACTTC
CDR3: CASSGEQGRETQYF

J: TRBJ2-5
V: TRBV5-1
D: -
size: -
DNA: TGCGCCAGCAGCCGGAGGACAGAAGAGACCCAGTACTTC
CDR3: CASSRRTEETQYF

J: TRBJ1-1
V: TRBV11-2
D: -
size: -
DNA: TGTGCCAGCAGCTTAGACCAGGGCGCGGGCACTGAAGCTTTCTTT
CDR3: CASSLDQGAGTEAFF

J: TRBJ2-7
V: TRBV25-1
D: -
size: -
DNA: TGTGCCAGCAGTAAAGGGGTAGCCTACGAGCAGTACTTC
CDR3: CASSKGVAYEQYF

J: TRBJ2-7
V: TRBV27
D: TRBD1
size: -
DNA: TGTGCCAGCGGGGGGACAGGCGCGGATGAGCAGTACTTC
CDR3: CASGGTGADEQYF

J: TRBJ2-7
V: TRBV27
D: TRBD1
size: -
DNA: TGTGCCAGCAGCCCCGGGACAGGGAACTACGAGCAGTACTTC
CDR3: CASSPGTGNYEQYF

J: TRBJ2-1
V: TRBV7-9
D: TRBD2
size: -
DNA: TGTGCCAGCTCAAGCGGGAGAAGCTACAATGAGCAGTTCTTC
CDR3: CASSSGRSYNEQFF

J: TRBJ2-7
V: TRBV29-1
D: TRBD1
size: -
DNA: TGCAGCGCCCATAAGGGACAGGGGTCCTACGAGCAGTACTTC
CDR3: CSAHKGQGSYEQYF

J: TRBJ1-1
V: TRBV29-1
D: -
size: -
DNA: TGCAGCGTTCGGATGAACACTGAAGCTTTCTTT
CDR3: CSVRMNTEAFF

J: TRBJ1-5
V: TRBV27
D: -
size: -
DNA: TGTGCCAGCAGTTTGATGAGCAATCAGCCCCAGCATTTT
CDR3: CASSLMSNQPQHF

J: TRBJ2-5
V: TRBV30
D: -
size: -
DNA: TGTGCCTGGAGTCGGGTAGGGAAAGAGACCCAGTACTTC
CDR3: CAWSRVGKETQYF

J: TRBJ2-5
V: TRBV10-3
D: -
size: few
DNA: TGTGCCATCAGTGAGTCGTCGGGGGTCGAGACCCAGTACTTC
CDR3: CAISESSGVETQYF

J: TRBJ2-2
V: TRBV7-6
D: -
size: -
DNA: TGTGCCAGCAGTTTATCCCTGGGTCGCGGGGAGCTGTTTTTT
CDR3: CASSLSLGRGELFF

J: TRBJ2-7
V: TRBV5-1
D: TRBD2
size: -
DNA: TGCGCCAGCAGCATAAATAGCGGGAACTACGAGCAGTACTTC
CDR3: CASSINSGNYEQYF

J: TRBJ2-3
V: TRBV9
D: TRBD2
size: few
DNA: TGTGCCAGCAGCCCCTCCGGGAGGGAAAAAGATACGCAGTATTTT
CDR3: CASSPSGREKDTQYF

J: TRBJ1-1
V: TRBV11-2
D: -
size: -
DNA: TGTGCCAGCAGCTTACACAGCACGAACACTGAAGCTTTCTTT
CDR3: CASSLHSTNTEAFF

J: TRBJ1-1
V: TRBV13
D: -
size: -
DNA: TGTGCCAGCAGCTTAGTAGGGCCTGAAGCTTTCTTT
CDR3: CASSLVGPEAFF

J: TRBJ1-2
V: TRBV7-9
D: -
size: -
DNA: TGTGCCAGCACCGACTATGGCTACACCTTC
CDR3: CASTDYGYTF

J: TRBJ2-5
V: TRBV11-2
D: TRBD1
size: -
DNA: TGTGCCAGCAGCTTAGGCCCCAGGGGGCAAGAGACCCAGTACTTC
CDR3: CASSLGPRGQETQYF

J: TRBJ2-3
V: TRBV7-9
D: -
size: -
DNA: TGTGCCAGCAGCCCCCACCTGATAGAGACGCAGTATTTT
CDR3: CASSPHLIETQYF